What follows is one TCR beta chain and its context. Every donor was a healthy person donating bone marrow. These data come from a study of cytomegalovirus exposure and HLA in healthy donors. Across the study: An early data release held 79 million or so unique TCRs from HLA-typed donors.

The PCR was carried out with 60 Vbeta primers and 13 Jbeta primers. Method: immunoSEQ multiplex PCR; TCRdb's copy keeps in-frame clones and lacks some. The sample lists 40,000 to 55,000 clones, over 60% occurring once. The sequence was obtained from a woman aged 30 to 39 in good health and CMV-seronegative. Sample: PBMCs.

CDR3 sequence reads: CASSDSGRADYGYTF. The CDR3 region has the DNA TGTGCCAGCAGTGACTCGGGCAGGGCTGACTATGGCTACACCTTC. This chain connects TRBV6-4 to TRBJ1-2, with D possibly matching TRBD1 (5 bases). Deletions cut 0 bases from V and 3 bases from J, with 11 bases between. CDR1 MRHNA and CDR2 SNTAGT come from the germline V gene. This CDR3 region has 15 residues.